The 25 T cell receptor beta chains below were found in one sample sequenced in a study of chemoradiotherapy in HPV16-positive cancers. The repertoire was sequenced with immunoSEQ multiplex PCR; TCRdb's copy has only in-frame clones and lacks some. The sample records about 21,000 clones, around 88% being singletons. The specimen was blood, collected from a patient who underwent chemoradiotherapy. These receptors came from a human donor with HPV-associated anogenital cancer.

The chain combines TRBV5-1 with TRBJ1-5; 7 bases line up with TRBD1. Germline CDR1 reads SGHRS; CDR2 reads YFSETQ. The CDR3 spans 15 residues. The V segment lost 7 bases and the J segment 1 base; nucleotides outside the gene matches: 8. CDR3: CASALRDSSNQPQHF. The CDR3 region has the DNA TGCGCCAGCGCGCTCCGGGACAGCAGCAATCAGCCCCAGCATTTT.

Regarding this clone: This may stem from a read error, because a much larger clone lies one nucleotide away. Different DNA sequences within this sample yield the same CDR3. The chain recombines TRBV6-1 with TRBJ2-5, with 12 bases that match TRBD2. After removal of 2 bases from V and 2 bases from J, the junction contained 0 bases not matched to a gene. The CDR3 has 15 residues. Germline V gene lookup returns CDR1 MNHNS and CDR2 SASEGT. CDR3 DNA sequence: TGTGCCAGCAGTGAACTAGCGGGAGGGCAAGAGACCCAGTACTTC. It is translated as CASSELAGGQETQYF.

The chain recombines TRBV7-9 with TRBJ2-1; D gene unclear. Germline values: CDR1 SEHNR, CDR2 FQNEAQ (reference sequence). V was cut by 3 bases and J by 0 bases, with 6 bases left in between. CDR3 size: 14 residues. CDR3 DNA: TGTGCCAGCAGCTTGGACGTCTCCTACAATGAGCAGTTCTTC. It specifies CASSLDVSYNEQFF.

This clone appeared a single time. The gene calls are TRBV7-3 and TRBJ2-6; the D is unclear. The germline gives CDR1 SGHTA, CDR2 FQGTGA. V was shortened by 4 bases and J by 1 base, with 20 bases between the two germline ends. This CDR3 region has 19 residues. CDR3 amino acids: CASSSGPRRASSGANVLTF. Written as DNA, the CDR3 is TGTGCCAGCAGCTCCGGGCCTCGACGGGCGTCGTCTGGGGCCAACGTCCTGACTTTC.

The rearrangement joins TRBV19 to TRBJ1-1; the D gene is possibly TRBD1 (5 bases). The CDR3 runs 15 residues. Germline lookup yields CDR1 LNHDA and CDR2 SQIVND (reference sequence). V gave up 7 bases and J gave up 5 bases, with 20 bases separating them. CDR3 bases: TGTGCCAGTACCCTAAATCCCGGGGCGGTTACTGAAGCTTTCTTT. Encoded protein: CASTLNPGAVTEAFF.

CDR3: CASSQGQGRNTIYF. The CDR3 DNA sequence: TGCGCCAGCAGCCAGGGGCAGGGGAGAAACACCATATATTTT. The chain carries TRBV4-1 and TRBJ1-3; maybe TRBD1 (6 bases). Germline CDR1 MGHRA, CDR2 YSYEKL. Trimming cost V 3 bases and J 5 bases, with 11 bases left between them. CDR3 length: 14 amino acids.

V and J are TRBV6-6 and TRBJ1-1; tentatively, D is TRBD1 (5 bases). The length of the CDR3 is 15 residues. The V gene lost 2 bases and the J gene lost 1 base, with 11 bases spanning the gap. Germline CDR1 is MNHNY and CDR2 is SVGAGI (reference sequence). CDR3 loop: CASSYGDSSNTEAFF. CDR3 nucleotides: TGTGCCAGCAGTTACGGCGACAGTTCGAACACTGAAGCTTTCTTT.

CDR3 bases: TGTGCCAGCAGCTCTAGCGGGTCCTCCTACGAGCAGTACTTC. Encoded protein: CASSSSGSSYEQYF. The genes are TRBV11-3 and TRBJ2-7; 8 bases are a match to TRBD2. The trim removed 4 bases at V and 0 bases at J, leaving 2 bases unmatched. Germline V gene lookup returns CDR1 SGHNT and CDR2 YENEEA. The CDR3 length is 14 residues.

This rearrangement joins TRBV27 to TRBJ2-5; D is undetermined. This CDR3 region has 15 residues. The ends were cut back, 2 bases at V and 4 bases at J, with 14 bases in the middle. From germline, CDR1 is MNHEY and CDR2 SMNVEV (reference sequence). The CDR3, as DNA: TGTGCCAGCAGTTTAGACGGGCACGTCACAGAGACCCAGTACTTC. It yields the protein CASSLDGHVTETQYF.

This clone is a singleton in its sample. This chain uses TRBV5-6 with TRBJ2-7, with TRBD2 as a possible D gene (6 bases). The V gene lost 0 bases and the J gene lost 5 bases, with 15 bases spanning the gap. This CDR3 contains 15 residues. From germline, CDR1 is SGHDT and CDR2 YYEEEE. The CDR3 region has the DNA TGTGCCAGCAGCTTGGTGGAGGGATCAGCCCACGAGCAGTACTTC. It encodes CASSLVEGSAHEQYF.

The rearrangement links TRBV19 to TRBJ1-1, with 7 bases that match TRBD1. V was clipped by 6 bases and J by 4 bases; unmatched bases: 14. Germline V gives CDR1 LNHDA, CDR2 SQIVND (reference sequence). The CDR3 has 16 residues. For the CDR3, the DNA is TGTGCCAGTAGCTCTCTACAGGGGCGATCTGGCACTGAAGCTTTCTTT. It codes for CASSSLQGRSGTEAFF. The full variable domain, in which reference TRBV19 and TRBJ1-1 provide the parts outside the CDR3, is DGGITQSPKYLFRKEGQNVTLSCEQNLNHDAMYWYRQDPGQGLRLIYYSQIVNDFQKGDIAEGYSVSREKKESFPLTVTSAQKNPTAFYLCASSSLQGRSGTEAFFGQGTRLTVV.

The V gene is TRBV9, the J gene TRBJ2-2, with D possibly called TRBD1 or TRBD2 (6 bases each). This CDR3 region has 15 residues. Germline CDR1 is SGDLS and CDR2 is YYNGEE. Trimming took off 3 bases at V and 5 bases at J, with 14 bases between the two ends. The CDR3 DNA reads as TGTGCCAGCAGCGCTGCCCCGGGGGCGACCGGGGAGCTGTTTTTT. Its protein product is CASSAAPGATGELFF.

The chain joins TRBV19 to TRBJ1-2; tentatively, D is TRBD1 (5 bases). The CDR3 spans 15 residues. Trimming took 6 bases from V and 4 from J, leaving 18 bases between them. From germline, CDR1 is LNHDA and CDR2 SQIVND (reference sequence). Here the CDR3 reads CASSLRDRMSYGYTF. Written as DNA, the CDR3 is TGTGCCAGTAGCCTAAGGGACCGAATGTCCTATGGCTACACCTTC. Filled out from reference TRBV19 and TRBJ1-2, the complete variable domain reads DGGITQSPKYLFRKEGQNVTLSCEQNLNHDAMYWYRQDPGQGLRLIYYSQIVNDFQKGDIAEGYSVSREKKESFPLTVTSAQKNPTAFYLCASSLRDRMSYGYTFGSGTRLTVV.

CDR3 loop: CASSRPGTSLNGYTF. CDR3 DNA: TGCGCCAGCAGTCGTCCCGGGACCTCTTTGAATGGCTACACCTTC. The chain carries TRBV4-1 and TRBJ1-2; a weak D match, TRBD1 (5 bases). Germline CDR1 is MGHRA and CDR2 is YSYEKL. There are 15 residues in the CDR3. The V and J ends lost 6 bases and 6 bases respectively, with 20 bases between them.

The rearrangement joins TRBV11-3 to TRBJ2-3; 15 nucleotides match TRBD2. With V trimmed by 5 bases and J by 3 bases, 9 bases remained unmatched. Germline CDR1 reads SGHNT; CDR2 reads YENEEA. This CDR3 has 18 residues. The CDR3 region is CASSPGLAGGYSTDTQYF. The CDR3 coding sequence is TGTGCCAGCAGCCCTGGACTAGCGGGAGGGTATTCTACAGATACGCAGTATTTT.

The rearrangement links TRBV11-3 to TRBJ2-7; 10 nucleotides match TRBD1. The CDR3 consists of 15 residues. With 6 bases clipped from V and 5 bases from J, the junction kept 10 bases outside the gene matches. From germline, CDR1 is SGHNT and CDR2 YENEEA. CDR3 protein: CASSVGGTGAHEQYF. CDR3 sequence (DNA): TGTGCCAGCAGTGTCGGGGGGACAGGGGCCCACGAGCAGTACTTC. Combining the CDR3 with reference TRBV11-3 and TRBJ2-7 gives the whole variable domain EAGVVQSPRYKIIEKKQPVAFWCNPISGHNTLYWYLQNLGQGPELLIRYENEEAVDDSQLPKDRFSAERLKGVDSTLKIQPAELGDSAVYLCASSVGGTGAHEQYFGPGTRLTVT.

J is TRBJ1-4 and V is TRBV15; D uncertain. This CDR3 comprises 15 residues. The ends were cut back, 3 bases at V and 7 bases at J, with 15 bases in the middle. Germline CDR1 reads LNHNV; CDR2 reads YYDKDF (reference sequence). In DNA, the CDR3 is TGTGCCACCAGCAGGTCCCTTGGGGAGAGTGAAAAACTGTTTTTT. Translating gives CATSRSLGESEKLFF.

This clone was picked up one time. The chain joins TRBV2 to TRBJ2-7, with D possibly being TRBD2 (6 bases). V was cut by 7 bases and J by 0 bases, with 13 bases left in between. This CDR3 has 14 amino acids. Germline values: CDR1 SNHLY, CDR2 FYNNEI. The CDR3 nucleotides read TGTGCCAGCAACCGGGGAGGAACCTCCTACGAGCAGTACTTC. Protein product: CASNRGGTSYEQYF. The full variable domain, rest sourced from reference TRBV2 and TRBJ2-7, is EPEVTQTPSHQVTQMGQEVILRCVPISNHLYFYWYRQILGQKVEFLVSFYNNEISEKSEIFDDQFSVERPDGSNFTLKIRSTKLEDSAMYFCASNRGGTSYEQYFGPGTRLTVT.

V and J are TRBV30 and TRBJ2-7; 7 positions match TRBD1. With V trimmed by 0 bases and J by 0 bases, 8 bases remained unmatched. This CDR3 has 16 amino acids. The germline gives CDR1 GTSNPN, CDR2 SVGIG (reference sequence). The CDR3 DNA sequence: TGTGCCTGGAGTGTAGTTGGGACAGACATCTCCTACGAGCAGTACTTC. The encoded protein is CAWSVVGTDISYEQYF.

V is TRBV5-1 and J is TRBJ1-1; 9 bases match TRBD1. The junction had 6 bases not matched to a gene; V was cut back by 4 bases and J by 5 bases. The germline CDR1 and CDR2 sequences are SGHRS and YFSETQ. This CDR3 comprises 14 residues. CDR3 nucleotide sequence: TGCGCCAGCAGCGTGGGACAGGGATGGACTGAAGCTTTCTTT. Protein product: CASSVGQGWTEAFF.

This sequence joins TRBV9 and TRBJ1-1; possibly TRBD1 for D (6 bases). Trimming pared 4 bases from V and 1 base from J, leaving 17 bases between. Germline loops: CDR1 SGDLS, CDR2 YYNGEE. The CDR3 is 16 residues long. The CDR3 protein is CASSPRGGGKNTEAFF. The CDR3 DNA sequence: TGTGCCAGCAGCCCCCGTGGAGGGGGTAAGAACACTGAAGCTTTCTTT.

The V call is TRBV5-1, the J call TRBJ1-6; TRBD1 is a possible D gene (6 bases). The germline gives CDR1 SGHRS, CDR2 YFSETQ. The length of the CDR3 is 15 residues. The V end lost 0 bases, the J end lost 6 bases, and 10 bases lay between the germline ends. The CDR3: CASSLEGGSNSPLHF. In DNA form, the CDR3 reads TGCGCCAGCAGCTTGGAGGGGGGTTCTAATTCACCCCTCCACTTT. The entire variable domain, with the rest obtained from reference TRBV5-1 and TRBJ1-6, is as follows: KAGVTQTPRYLIKTRGQQVTLSCSPISGHRSVSWYQQTPGQGLQFLFEYFSETQRNKGNFPGRFSGRQFSNSRSEMNVSTLELGDSALYLCASSLEGGSNSPLHFGNGTRLTVT.

The chain combines TRBV5-1 with TRBJ2-7, with TRBD1 matching 9 bases. Trimming at V came to 0 bases and at J to 2 bases, leaving 0 bases not matched to a gene. The length of the CDR3 is 14 residues. Germline-derived CDR1 and CDR2 are SGHRS and YFSETQ. CDR3 region: CASSLGTGAYEQYF. The CDR3 DNA is TGCGCCAGCAGCTTGGGGACAGGGGCCTACGAGCAGTACTTC.

This sequence joins TRBV5-1 and TRBJ2-3, with 11 bases fitting TRBD2. CDR1 is SGHRS, CDR2 YFSETQ, per germline. This CDR3 has 16 residues. The J segment lost 5 bases and the V segment lost 0 bases, leaving 5 bases of the junction unmatched. The CDR3 nucleotides read TGCGCCAGCAGCTTGGGTAGCGGGGGGGCCAAAGATACGCAGTATTTT. It is translated as CASSLGSGGAKDTQYF.

V usage is TRBV5-4 and J usage is TRBJ2-7; weak D call: TRBD2 (5 bases). Germline V lookup: CDR1 SGHNT, CDR2 YYREEE (reference sequence). V lost 4 bases, J lost 2 bases, and 13 bases lay in between. There are 14 residues in the CDR3. For the CDR3, the DNA is TGTGCCAGCAGCATGTCTGAGGGTCCCTACGAGCAGTACTTC. This gives the protein CASSMSEGPYEQYF.